This T cell receptor (beta chain) stems from a study of CD8+ T cells in alopecia areata. On the study more broadly: Tofacitinib was taken orally by treated patients, and the dose was 5 to 10 mg twice daily.

General study results and limits: An increase in clonality over normal scalp was evident in lesional scalp, especially alopecia totalis/universalis. Patients showed less clear TCR sequence sharing than mice, possibly partly because of HLA diversity.

With regard to this clone: Antigen unknown.

Per the germline V gene, CDR1 is SQVTM and CDR2 is ANQGSEA. The CDR3 length is 11 residues. V dropped 6 bases and J dropped 6 bases, with 10 bases sitting between them. The sequencing template was cDNA reverse transcribed from extracted RNA. Assay: immunoSEQ multiplex PCR; the TCRdb copy retains only in-frame clones and omits some. Among 170,000 or so clones listed, more than 60% were seen once. The rearrangement joins TRBV29-1 to TRBJ2-3; D unresolved. Sequenced material: CD4+ T cells sorted from blood, taken at week 0. The TCR sequence derives from a human donor with alopecia areata. This CDR3 reads CSVLAFDTQYF. The CDR3 DNA follows: TGCAGCGTCCTGGCTTTTGATACGCAGTATTTT.